The 26 T cell receptor beta chains given below trace back to one sample, sequenced in a study of blood T cell repertoires in COVID-19. Libraries were prepared by immunoSEQ multiplex PCR; TCRdb keeps only in-frame clonotypes and omits some of them. In the table there are about 60,000 clones, around four fifths of which are singletons. The sample was peripheral blood. The receptors come from a human donor in a cohort sampled during active COVID-19.

The chain recombines TRBV7-9 with TRBJ2-2; 7 bases match TRBD2. This CDR3 spans 15 amino acids. Germline-derived CDR1 and CDR2 are SEHNR and FQNEAQ (reference sequence). V shed 3 bases, J shed 5 bases, and the junction held 6 bases outside the gene matches. CDR3 DNA sequence: TGTGCCAGCAGCTTTGGCGGGAGTGGTACCGGGGAGCTGTTTTTT. Protein: CASSFGGSGTGELFF.

The chain couples TRBV5-1 to TRBJ1-1; D call uncertain. The CDR3 extends over 13 amino acids. Trimming left V 1 base short and J 4 bases short, with 8 bases between. Germline loops: CDR1 SGHRS, CDR2 YFSETQ. The CDR3: CASSLSPTTEAFF. The CDR3 nucleotides read TGCGCCAGCAGCTTGAGCCCTACCACTGAAGCTTTCTTT. The full variable domain, in which reference TRBV5-1 and TRBJ1-1 provide the parts outside the CDR3, is KAGVTQTPRYLIKTRGQQVTLSCSPISGHRSVSWYQQTPGQGLQFLFEYFSETQRNKGNFPGRFSGRQFSNSRSEMNVSTLELGDSALYLCASSLSPTTEAFFGQGTRLTVV.

V is TRBV7-2 and J is TRBJ1-6; weak D call: TRBD1 (5 bases). The CDR3 extends over 14 amino acids. The germline gives CDR1 SGHTA, CDR2 FQGNSA. The V and J ends lost 5 bases and 8 bases respectively, with 13 bases between them. CDR3 in amino acids: CASSLSRGDSPLHF. The CDR3 DNA reads as TGTGCCAGCAGCCTTTCCCGGGGGGATTCACCCCTCCACTTT.

The chain couples TRBV30 to TRBJ2-1, with 8 bases identical to TRBD2. The CDR3 spans 15 residues. CDR1 is GTSNPN, CDR2 SVGIG, per germline (reference sequence). V dropped 0 bases and J dropped 8; count of bases not matched to a gene: 9. CDR3 amino acids: CAWSVQSGSRYEQFF. The CDR3 DNA follows: TGTGCCTGGAGTGTACAAAGCGGGAGCCGGTATGAGCAGTTCTTC.

The J gene is TRBJ2-1, the V gene TRBV4-1, with TRBD2 as a possible D gene (5 bases). Germline assignment: CDR1 MGHRA and CDR2 YSYEKL. The CDR3 loop spans 17 amino acids. V lost 2 bases, J lost 9 bases, and 23 bases lay in between. CDR3 in DNA: TGCGCCAGCAGCCAACCTGCCGGGATTACGTCGTCCGGTGAGCAGTTCTTC. Amino acids: CASSQPAGITSSGEQFF.

The rearrangement uses TRBV20-1 and TRBJ2-7; no clear D. The length of the CDR3 is 11 residues. Germline loops: CDR1 DFQATT, CDR2 SNEGSKA (reference sequence). V shed 3 bases and J shed 7 bases, with 10 bases lying between them. As DNA, the CDR3 is TGCAGTGCTAGGAGGTTGAATGAGCAGTACTTC. Residues: CSARRLNEQYF.

V and J are TRBV7-3 and TRBJ2-1; D is uncertain. Germline V lookup: CDR1 SGHTA, CDR2 FQGTGA. V was clipped by 4 bases and J by 10 bases, with 11 bases between them. CDR3 length: 12 residues. CDR3 nucleotide sequence: TGTGCCAGCAGCTCCCACGCGCCCGAGCAGTTCTTC. It is translated as CASSSHAPEQFF.

The rearrangement uses TRBV10-1 and TRBJ2-1; TRBD2 aligns across 13 bases. V shed 4 bases, J shed 6 bases, and the junction held 0 bases outside the gene matches. There are 14 residues in the CDR3. Germline CDR1 is WNHNN and CDR2 is SYGVQD (reference sequence). The CDR3 region is CASSGLAGGNEQFF. CDR3 sequence (DNA): TGCGCCAGCAGTGGACTAGCGGGGGGCAATGAGCAGTTCTTC.

The gene calls are TRBV6-5 and TRBJ2-7; TRBD1 agrees at 11 bases. Germline CDR1 MNHEY, CDR2 SVGAGI. The CDR3 is 15 residues long. Trimming took 6 bases from V and 0 from J; bases not matched to a gene: 4. In DNA form, the CDR3 reads TGTGCCAGCAGACCGGGACAGGGGGTCTCCTACGAGCAGTACTTC. Amino acid sequence: CASRPGQGVSYEQYF.

The chain combines TRBV7-8 with TRBJ1-1, with a tentative D call TRBD1 (6 bases). This CDR3 spans 18 amino acids. Germline lookup yields CDR1 SGHVS and CDR2 FQNEAQ. Deletions cut 0 bases from V and 1 base from J, with 18 bases between. CDR3 sequence: CASSLAPISRGQNTEAFF. CDR3 bases: TGTGCCAGCAGCTTAGCTCCTATCTCTCGGGGACAGAACACTGAAGCTTTCTTT.

The chain combines TRBV6-2 or TRBV6-3 with TRBJ1-1, with 8 nucleotides matching TRBD1. The J segment lost 10 bases and the V segment lost 2 bases, leaving 12 bases of the junction unmatched. The CDR3 sequence is 15 residues long. Germline CDR1 is MNHEY and CDR2 is SVGEGT. The CDR3 region is CASSYASGTGRRAFF. In DNA form, the CDR3 reads TGTGCCAGCAGTTACGCCTCTGGGACAGGACGGAGAGCTTTCTTT.

V usage is TRBV19 and J usage is TRBJ2-1, with a possible D match to TRBD1 (5 bases). The germline gives CDR1 LNHDA, CDR2 SQIVND (reference sequence). Trimming shortened V by 3 bases and J by 1 base, and 13 bases separated the two germline ends. The CDR3 has 16 amino acids. In DNA, the CDR3 is TGTGCCAGTAGTATTCCGGTCGCAGGGTCCTACAATGAGCAGTTCTTC. Translated: CASSIPVAGSYNEQFF.

This clone came up a few times. V gene TRBV11-2 combines with J gene TRBJ2-7; a possible D gene is TRBD1 (6 bases). CDR1 is SGHAT and CDR2 is FQNNGV in the germline V gene. V lost 5 bases and J 3 bases, leaving 14 bases between the germline ends. CDR3 length: 14 residues. The CDR3: CASSLNHRDYEQYF. The CDR3, as DNA: TGTGCCAGCAGCCTAAATCACAGGGACTACGAGCAGTACTTC.

CDR3 sequence reads: CASSSRDPGRDTQYF. CDR3 DNA: TGTGCCAGCAGCTCGCGAGACCCCGGGAGAGATACGCAGTATTTT. V is TRBV7-9 and J is TRBJ2-3; D perhaps matches TRBD2 (6 bases). The V and J ends lost 4 bases and 5 bases respectively, with 16 bases between them. The CDR3 runs to 15 residues. The V gene's germline CDR1 is SEHNR and CDR2 FQNEAQ (reference sequence).

J is TRBJ2-7 and V is TRBV2; D may be TRBD2 (5 bases). V was pared by 4 bases and J by 9 bases, with 10 bases between. CDR1 is SNHLY and CDR2 is FYNNEI in the germline V gene. CDR3 length equals 11 residues. Written as DNA, the CDR3 is TGTGCCAGCAGTGCTACAGAGGGGCAGTACTTC. Amino acids: CASSATEGQYF.

For this clone: The same CDR3 can be traced to other DNA sequences in this sample. The chain employs TRBV5-6 and TRBJ1-5; TRBD1 aligns across 8 bases. The CDR3 spans 14 residues. J gave up 3 bases and V 2 bases, and 1 base lay outside the gene matches. CDR1 and CDR2 from the germline V gene are SGHDT and YYEEEE. CDR3 DNA: TGTGCCAGCAGCTTACAGGGGGTCAATCAGCCCCAGCATTTT. It yields the protein CASSLQGVNQPQHF. Together with reference TRBV5-6 and TRBJ1-5, the CDR3 gives the full variable domain: DAGVTQSPTHLIKTRGQQVTLRCSPKSGHDTVSWYQQALGQGPQFIFQYYEEEERQRGNFPDRFSGHQFPNYSSELNVNALLLGDSALYLCASSLQGVNQPQHFGDGTRLSIL.

This clone was picked up a small number of times. CDR3 amino acids: CASSSWQGLFNNEQFF. For the CDR3, the DNA is TGTGCCAGCAGCTCCTGGCAGGGACTGTTTAACAATGAGCAGTTCTTC. J is TRBJ2-1 and V is TRBV5-4; D may be TRBD2 (6 bases). Between the trimmed V and J ends, which lost 3 bases and 5 bases, there was a span of 18 bases. Germline values: CDR1 SGHNT, CDR2 YYREEE (reference sequence). CDR3 length: 16 residues.

CDR3 sequence reads: CASSQAGFVDEQFF. Written as DNA, the CDR3 is TGTGCCAGCAGCCAAGCCGGGTTTGTCGATGAGCAGTTCTTC. This chain links TRBV14 with TRBJ2-1; D remains unclear. The CDR3 is 14 amino acids. Deletions cut 1 base from V and 8 bases from J, with 12 bases between. Germline V lookup: CDR1 SGHDN, CDR2 FVKESK.

The CDR3 DNA reads as TGTGCCAGCAGCTCAGGGTGGGACACTGAAGCTTTCTTT. It codes for CASSSGWDTEAFF. The chain joins TRBV7-9 to TRBJ1-1; D possibly corresponds to TRBD1 (5 bases). V shed 4 bases and J shed 3 bases, with 9 bases lying between them. The CDR3 is 13 amino acids. CDR1 and CDR2 (germline): SEHNR, FQNEAQ (reference sequence).

The rearrangement uses TRBV30 and TRBJ1-3; 7 nucleotides agree with TRBD1. Germline values: CDR1 GTSNPN, CDR2 SVGIG (reference sequence). The CDR3 runs 16 residues. J gave up 0 bases and V 2 bases, and 7 bases lay outside the gene matches. CDR3 in DNA: TGTGCCTGGAGTTTCGGACAGGCCTACTCTGGAAACACCATATATTTT. Protein sequence: CAWSFGQAYSGNTIYF. The full variable domain, with the rest looked up from reference TRBV30 and TRBJ1-3, is SQTIHQWPATLVQPVGSPLSLECTVEGTSNPNLYWYRQAAGRGLQLLFYSVGIGQISSEVPQNLSASRPQDRQFILSSKKLLLSDSGFYLCAWSFGQAYSGNTIYFGEGSWLTVV.

This clone was picked up one time. V is TRBV29-1 and J is TRBJ2-7; TRBD2 agrees at 11 bases. The CDR3 extends over 16 amino acids. J gave up 7 bases and V 6 bases, and 17 bases lay outside the gene matches. Germline values: CDR1 SQVTM, CDR2 ANQGSEA. The CDR3, as DNA: TGCAGCGTGGCCAGCTTAGCGGGGGGGCCGGGTGAAGAGCAGTACTTC. This encodes CSVASLAGGPGEEQYF.

V gene TRBV28 combines with J gene TRBJ2-4, with 11 bases fitting TRBD2. With V trimmed by 8 bases and J by 4 bases, 4 bases remained unmatched. In germline, CDR1 is MDHEN, CDR2 SYDVKM. The CDR3 totals 14 residues. CDR3 protein: CASSRLAGKNIQYF. In DNA form, the CDR3 reads TGTGCCAGCTCCCGACTAGCGGGAAAAAACATTCAGTACTTC. The full variable domain, its missing parts supplied by reference TRBV28 and TRBJ2-4, is DVKVTQSSRYLVKRTGEKVFLECVQDMDHENMFWYRQDPGLGLRLIYFSYDVKMKEKGDIPEGYSVSREKKERFSLILESASTNQTSMYLCASSRLAGKNIQYFGAGTRLSVL.

CDR3 nucleotides: TGCAGCGCCGCCGGGACTAGCGGATCCTACGAGCAGTACTTC. Protein product: CSAAGTSGSYEQYF. The chain joins TRBV29-1 to TRBJ2-7; 11 bases are shared with TRBD2. After removal of 7 bases from V and 1 base from J, the junction contained 6 bases not matched to a gene. Per the germline V gene, CDR1 is SQVTM and CDR2 is ANQGSEA. There are 14 residues in the CDR3.

J is TRBJ1-2 and V is TRBV10-3; 10 nucleotides align to TRBD1. CDR1 is ENHRY, CDR2 SYGVKD, per germline. This CDR3 comprises 14 residues. V gave up 8 bases and J gave up 8 bases; unmatched junction bases: 11. The CDR3 DNA follows: TGTGCCATCGGGGGACAGGGGCCCACGGGAGGCTACACCTTC. It codes for CAIGGQGPTGGYTF.

The chain uses TRBV29-1 and TRBJ1-1, with D unclear. The germline V and J ends were trimmed by 6 bases and 0 bases, with 8 bases remaining between them. Germline V gene sequence: CDR1 SQVTM, CDR2 ANQGSEA. The CDR3 totals 12 residues. Here the CDR3 DNA reads TGCAGCGTCAAAACACTGAACACTGAAGCTTTCTTT. It encodes CSVKTLNTEAFF.

V is TRBV6-4 and J is TRBJ2-3; TRBD2 is a possible D gene (6 bases). The V end was cut by 3 bases, the J end by 0 bases, with 10 bases between. The CDR3 loop spans 15 amino acids. Germline V lookup: CDR1 MRHNA, CDR2 SNTAGT. CDR3 sequence: CASSEGSGSTDTQYF. CDR3 nucleotide sequence: TGTGCCAGCAGTGAAGGGAGCGGGAGCACAGATACGCAGTATTTT.